Listed below are T cell receptor beta chains from one sample, sequenced in a study of OX40 agonist ivuxolimab in advanced cancers. The assay was immunoSEQ multiplex PCR, and TCRdb's table has in-frame clones only and misses some. The sample shows about 45,000 clones, around nine tenths of them seen only once. The specimen comprised CD4+ or CD8+ T cells sorted from blood, sampled in a trial of the OX40 agonist ivuxolimab. The receptors originated from an adult with an advanced solid tumor such as melanoma, head and neck, liver or kidney cancer. Both conserved end residues are part of each CDR3. The order of the fields is D gene, V gene, clone size, J gene, CDR3 length, CDR3 DNA, CDR3 protein. D genes are given only for firm matches. The listing skips clone size in some rows; elsewhere it reads once, few, many or a size class.

D: .
V: TRBV4-3
size: .
J: TRBJ2-7
length: 16
DNA: TGCGCCAGCAGCCCAACTTGGCCCTCCTCTCCCTACGAGCAGTACTTC
CDR3: CASSPTWPSSPYEQYF

D: TRBD1
V: TRBV10-1
size: .
J: TRBJ1-1
length: 16
DNA: TGCGCCAGCAGCCCGGGACAGGCAGTTTCATACACTGAAGCTTTCTTT
CDR3: CASSPGQAVSYTEAFF

D: .
V: TRBV11-2
size: .
J: TRBJ1-1
length: 13
DNA: TGTGCCAGCGGACCTCACCTGAACACTGAAGCTTTCTTT
CDR3: CASGPHLNTEAFF

D: .
V: TRBV6-5
size: .
J: TRBJ2-7
length: 15
DNA: TGTGCCAGCAGTTACGGGCCAGGGGTAAAATACGAGCAGTACTTC
CDR3: CASSYGPGVKYEQYF

D: .
V: TRBV15
size: .
J: TRBJ2-7
length: 12
DNA: TGTGCCACCAGCGGGGGGCTCGTCGAGCAGTACTTC
CDR3: CATSGGLVEQYF

D: .
V: TRBV7-6
size: .
J: TRBJ1-1
length: 15
DNA: TGTGCCAGCAGCTTAGGCGGGGGTCCTGGCACTGAAGCTTTCTTT
CDR3: CASSLGGGPGTEAFF

D: .
V: TRBV9
size: once
J: TRBJ2-1
length: 15
DNA: TGTGCCAGCAGCGTAGCTAGTGGGGCGATCAATGAGCAGTTCTTC
CDR3: CASSVASGAINEQFF

D: TRBD1
V: TRBV7-6
size: .
J: TRBJ1-1
length: 18
DNA: TGTGCCAGCAGCCAAACCATACCAACAGGGGGGCCAAACACTGAAGCTTTCTTT
CDR3: CASSQTIPTGGPNTEAFF

D: .
V: TRBV6-1
size: .
J: TRBJ2-1
length: 15
DNA: TGTGCCAGCACCCTGACGGGCCGCTCCTACAATGAGCAGTTCTTC
CDR3: CASTLTGRSYNEQFF

D: .
V: TRBV7-6
size: few
J: TRBJ2-7
length: 13
DNA: TGTGCCAGCAGCTCAGGGGACAAACTCGAGCAGTACTTC
CDR3: CASSSGDKLEQYF

D: TRBD2
V: TRBV5-8
size: .
J: TRBJ2-7
length: 16
DNA: TGTGCCAGCAGCCCCCTGGTGGGGGGGACTCGCGACGAGCAGTACTTC
CDR3: CASSPLVGGTRDEQYF

D: .
V: TRBV6-5
size: .
J: TRBJ2-7
length: 12
DNA: TGTGCTGCAGGTCCCAATAGAGGCGAGCAGTACTTC
CDR3: CAAGPNRGEQYF

D: .
V: TRBV9
size: .
J: TRBJ2-1
length: 12
DNA: TGTGCCAGCAGCGTAGAGGGGGGCGAGCAGTTCTTC
CDR3: CASSVEGGEQFF

D: .
V: TRBV2
size: .
J: TRBJ1-2
length: 13
DNA: TGTGCCAGGCGGGACTCTCCAAGCTATGGCTACACCTTC
CDR3: CARRDSPSYGYTF

D: TRBD1
V: TRBV9
size: .
J: TRBJ1-2
length: 14
DNA: TGTGCCAGCAGCGTAGTAGGGACAGACTATGGCTACACCTTC
CDR3: CASSVVGTDYGYTF

D: TRBD2
V: TRBV28
size: once
J: TRBJ2-3
length: 15
DNA: TGTGCCAGCAGTTTGGCGGGGGGCCCCACAGATACGCAGTATTTT
CDR3: CASSLAGGPTDTQYF